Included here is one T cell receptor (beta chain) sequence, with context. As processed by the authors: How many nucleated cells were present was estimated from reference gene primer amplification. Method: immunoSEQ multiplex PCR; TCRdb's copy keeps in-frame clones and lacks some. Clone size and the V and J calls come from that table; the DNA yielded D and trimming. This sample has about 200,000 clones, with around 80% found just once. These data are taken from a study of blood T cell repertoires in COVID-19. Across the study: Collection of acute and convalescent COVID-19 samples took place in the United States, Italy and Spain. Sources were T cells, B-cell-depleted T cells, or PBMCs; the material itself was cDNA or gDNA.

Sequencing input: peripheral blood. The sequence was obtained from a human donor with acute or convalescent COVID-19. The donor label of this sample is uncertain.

The CDR3 reads CASSVDITGVEGNEQYF. As DNA, the CDR3 is TGTGCCAGCAGCGTAGACATAACGGGAGTCGAGGGAAACGAGCAGTACTTC. This chain joins TRBV9 and TRBJ2-7; tentatively, D is TRBD2 (6 bases). The V gene lost 0 bases and the J gene lost 5 bases, with 21 bases spanning the gap. The V gene's germline CDR1 is SGDLS and CDR2 YYNGEE. CDR3 length: 17 amino acids.